The 17 T cell receptor beta chains reported below all come from one sample, sequenced in a study of T cell repertoires in cytomegalovirus infection. TCRdb re-derived calls from the reads in MiXCR, one entry per CDR3 protein. The data show fewer than 550,000 distinct CDR3 sequences, 25% to 40% seen once. Material for sequencing was PBMCs. Every receptor here comes from a human donor in good health (CMV status not recorded). Some clones in this sample may be carry-over from other donors' samples.

This rearrangement joins TRBV24-1 to TRBJ2-3, with 10 nucleotides matching TRBD2. Unmatched junction bases numbered 10, after V lost 4 bases and J lost 4 bases. Per germline, CDR1 KGHDR and CDR2 SFDVKD. This CDR3 comprises 17 residues. CDR3 protein: CATSESGLAVPPDTQYF. The CDR3 bases are TGTGCCACCAGTGAATCAGGACTAGCGGTCCCACCAGATACGCAGTATTTT.

This clonotype was seen a handful of times. The chain couples TRBV7-6 to TRBJ2-3; possibly TRBD2 for D (5 bases). The germline V gene has CDR1 SGHVS and CDR2 FNYEAQ. The CDR3 is made up of 15 amino acids. V was pared by 5 bases and J by 8 bases, with 20 bases between. DNA for the CDR3: TGTGCCAGCAGCCCAAGGACGGGAAGTCCAGGTACGCAGTATTTT. This codes for CASSPRTGSPGTQYF.

V usage is TRBV7-9 and J usage is TRBJ1-1; 9 bases map to TRBD1. Germline CDR1 SEHNR, CDR2 FQNEAQ (reference sequence). The CDR3 sequence is 12 residues long. V lost 8 bases to trimming and J lost 7 bases; unmatched junction nucleotides: 5. The CDR3 loop is CASWTGAGEAFF. The CDR3 DNA sequence: TGTGCCAGCTGGACAGGGGCAGGTGAAGCTTTCTTT. Full variable domain (missing parts from reference TRBV7-9 and TRBJ1-1): DTGVSQNPRHKITKRGQNVTFRCDPISEHNRLYWYRQTLGQGPEFLTYFQNEAQLEKSRLLSDRFSAERPKGSFSTLEIQRTEQGDSAMYLCASWTGAGEAFFGQGTRLTVV.

The gene calls are TRBV28 and TRBJ1-1, with D unclear. CDR1 and CDR2 (germline): MDHEN, SYDVKM. V lost 7 bases to trimming and J lost 10 bases, with 13 bases between them. The length of the CDR3 is 11 residues. The CDR3 DNA reads TGTGCCAGCACCACGACGAGAGGAGCTTTCTTT. Its translation: CASTTTRGAFF.

This clonotype was detected only a few times. Its ends do not fully match the called genes, so a read error is possible. This chain connects TRBV7-6 to TRBJ1-2, with 9 bases aligning to TRBD1. The CDR3 is 15 amino acids. Looked up from germline, CDR1 is SGHVS and CDR2 is FNYEAQ. Written as DNA, the CDR3 is TGTTCCAGCAGCTTAGGGACAGGGCCGAACTATGGCTACACCTTC. Its translation: CSSSLGTGPNYGYTF.

The gene calls are TRBV6-5 and TRBJ2-7; 7 nucleotides match TRBD1. Looked up from germline, CDR1 is MNHEY and CDR2 is SVGAGI. The CDR3 has 13 residues. The V and J ends lost 7 bases and 7 bases, in that order; junction bases with no gene match: 10. Here the CDR3 reads CASTLTGVGEQYF. CDR3 DNA sequence: TGTGCCAGCACCCTCACAGGGGTTGGGGAGCAGTACTTC.

This clonotype was observed a few times. The chain has TRBV12-3 or TRBV12-4 and TRBJ1-6; 7 bases are a match to TRBD1. The junction had 7 bases not matched to a gene; V was cut back by 6 bases and J by 8 bases. The CDR3 sequence is 14 residues long. The CDR3 reads CASSLNRGHSPLHF. CDR3 nucleotides: TGTGCCAGCAGCCTTAACAGGGGACATTCACCCCTCCACTTT.

The V and J genes are TRBV4-1 and TRBJ2-7; the D is unclear. This CDR3 has 15 residues. The V end lost 0 bases, the J end lost 6 bases, and 15 bases lay between the germline ends. Germline V lookup: CDR1 MGHRA, CDR2 YSYEKL. The CDR3 reads CASSQETRRMTEQYF. DNA of the CDR3: TGCGCCAGCAGCCAAGAAACTCGGCGAATGACCGAGCAGTACTTC.

This clonotype came up a few times. V usage is TRBV27 and J usage is TRBJ1-1; TRBD1 is a possible D gene (5 bases). CDR3 size: 12 residues. Germline assignment: CDR1 MNHEY and CDR2 SMNVEV (reference sequence). V lost 7 bases, J lost 9 bases, and 15 bases lay in between. CDR3 coding DNA: TGTGCCAGCATGGGAGGGGTTCTACAAGCTTTCTTT. This translates into CASMGGVLQAFF.

This clonotype appeared many times. V gene TRBV10-2 combines with J gene TRBJ1-5, with D hard to call. Deletions cut 1 base from V and 5 bases from J, with 12 bases between. This CDR3 spans 15 amino acids. Germline V gene data show CDR1 as WSHSY and CDR2 as SAAADI. Written as DNA, the CDR3 is TGCGCCAGCAGTGAGTTGCGAGACCGGGATCAGCCCCAGCATTTT. Encoded protein: CASSELRDRDQPQHF.

This clonotype was seen a few times. V gene TRBV20-1 combines with J gene TRBJ1-5, with a possible D match to TRBD1 (6 bases). Trimming removed 6 bases from V and 0 bases from J, with 18 bases in between. CDR3 size: 16 residues. Per germline, CDR1 DFQATT and CDR2 SNEGSKA (reference sequence). The CDR3 nucleotides are TGCAGTGCCAGTGGAGGGGGGGCTTATAGCAATCAGCCCCAGCATTTT. It translates to CSASGGGAYSNQPQHF.

For this clonotype: This may come from a read error, since a much larger clone is one base off. The chain joins TRBV7-2 to TRBJ1-1, with TRBD1 matching over 10 bases. After removal of 8 bases from V and 3 bases from J, the junction contained 12 bases not matched to a gene. The CDR3 totals 16 residues. Germline V gene sequence: CDR1 SGHTA, CDR2 FQGNSA. The CDR3 reads CASRRGDRGPDTEAFF. In DNA, the CDR3 is TGTGCCAGCCGAAGGGGGGACAGGGGTCCAGACACTGAAGCTTTCTTT.

The gene calls are TRBV7-9 and TRBJ1-2, with 7 bases lining up with TRBD1. The CDR3 has 16 residues. V was clipped by 0 bases and J by 4 bases; unmatched bases: 8. Germline V gene sequence: CDR1 SEHNR, CDR2 FQNEAQ (reference sequence). The CDR3 DNA follows: TGTGCCAGCAGCTTAGCGGTGGAGGGGGCAATCTATGGCTACACCTTC. Translated, it gives CASSLAVEGAIYGYTF.

There are a few counts of this clonotype. CDR3 DNA sequence: TGTGCCAGTAGTATTTCACAGATGAACACTGAAGCTTTCTTT. Protein: CASSISQMNTEAFF. The chain carries TRBV19 and TRBJ1-1; no reliable D call. Germline lookup yields CDR1 LNHDA and CDR2 SQIVND (reference sequence). The CDR3 consists of 14 residues. Trimming took off 3 bases at V and 0 bases at J, with 8 bases between the two ends.

The V call is TRBV7-8, the J call TRBJ2-1, with D possibly being TRBD1 (5 bases). V was clipped by 6 bases and J by 8 bases, with 20 bases between them. The CDR3 loop spans 15 amino acids. Germline CDR1 and CDR2: SGHVS and FQNEAQ. CDR3 nucleotides: TGTGCCAGCAGTTCCTCCCAGGGCTTTTTCTATGAGCAGTTCTTC. This translates into CASSSSQGFFYEQFF.

The chain joins TRBV25-1 to TRBJ2-3; D may be TRBD1 (7 bases). V dropped 6 bases and J dropped 3 bases, with 13 bases sitting between them. CDR3 length: 14 residues. Per the germline V gene, CDR1 is MGHDK and CDR2 is SYGVNS. CDR3 DNA sequence: TGTGCCAGCAGCTTACAGGGGAGGACAGATACGCAGTATTTT. It codes for CASSLQGRTDTQYF.

This chain links TRBV10-3 with TRBJ1-1; possible D gene TRBD1, 5 bases. Germline V CDR1 and CDR2: ENHRY, SYGVKD. The CDR3 has 13 residues. Trimming cost V 8 bases and J 1 base, with 11 bases left between them. This chain's CDR3 is CAIGGGTNTEAFF. In DNA form, the CDR3 reads TGTGCCATCGGCGGGGGTACGAACACTGAAGCTTTCTTT.